Listed below are T cell receptor beta chains from one sample, sequenced in a study of cytomegalovirus exposure and HLA in healthy donors. Data came from immunoSEQ multiplex PCR; TCRdb stores just in-frame clones and leaves some out. The sample records 130,000 or so clones, approximately 80% being singletons. The specimen was PBMCs. The receptor source for this set is a man in his forties in good health and CMV-seronegative. CDR3s include the opening cysteine and the closing phenylalanine or tryptophan. The D gene is left open where the match is weak. Rows may omit the clone size; those that give it use once, few, many or a size class.

J: TRBJ2-1
size: .
D: TRBD1
V: TRBV28
CDR3: CASSSGTGAYNEQFF
DNA: TGTGCCAGCAGTTCAGGGACAGGGGCCTACAATGAGCAGTTCTTC

J: TRBJ2-5
size: .
D: .
V: TRBV6-6
CDR3: CASSYRGEQEAQYF
DNA: TGTGCCAGCAGTTACCGCGGGGAACAAGAGGCCCAGTACTTC

J: TRBJ2-5
size: .
D: TRBD1
V: TRBV15
CDR3: CATSRGTVGETQYF
DNA: TGTGCCACCAGCAGGGGGACAGTCGGAGAGACCCAGTACTTC

J: TRBJ2-1
size: .
D: TRBD2
V: TRBV28
CDR3: CASSLPSRREGSYDEQFF
DNA: TGTGCCAGCAGTTTACCCTCTAGGCGGGAGGGTTCTTACGATGAGCAGTTCTTC

J: TRBJ1-4
size: .
D: .
V: TRBV28
CDR3: CASRDSPNEKLFF
DNA: TGTGCCAGCAGGGACAGCCCTAATGAAAAACTGTTTTTT

J: TRBJ2-5
size: .
D: TRBD2
V: TRBV9
CDR3: CASSAGTSGPRETQYF
DNA: TGTGCCAGCAGCGCTGGGACTAGCGGACCGAGAGAGACCCAGTACTTC

J: TRBJ2-1
size: .
D: TRBD2
V: TRBV2
CDR3: CASSEQPAPSGRAQFF
DNA: TGTGCCAGCAGTGAACAGCCGGCCCCTAGCGGGAGGGCCCAGTTCTTC

J: TRBJ1-2
size: .
D: .
V: TRBV6-5
CDR3: CASSAQFTPQYGYTF
DNA: TGTGCCAGCAGTGCCCAATTTACACCCCAATATGGCTACACCTTC

J: TRBJ2-7
size: .
D: .
V: TRBV10-3
CDR3: CAISERDRSYEQYF
DNA: TGTGCCATCAGTGAGCGCGACAGGTCCTACGAGCAGTACTTC

J: TRBJ1-6
size: .
D: .
V: TRBV5-4
CDR3: CASSLAGGPHNSPLHF
DNA: TGTGCCAGCAGCTTGGCGGGGGGACCCCATAATTCACCCCTCCACTTT

J: TRBJ2-7
size: .
D: TRBD2
V: TRBV18
CDR3: CASSPGTSGYEQYF
DNA: TGTGCCAGCTCACCGGGGACTAGCGGCTACGAGCAGTACTTC

J: TRBJ2-3
size: .
D: TRBD2
V: TRBV5-1
CDR3: CASSFSGGAPADTQYF
DNA: TGCGCCAGCAGCTTTAGCGGGGGGGCCCCCGCAGATACGCAGTATTTT

J: TRBJ2-6
size: .
D: TRBD1
V: TRBV5-1
CDR3: CASSSGTGSAGANGLTF
DNA: TGCGCCAGCAGCTCCGGGACAGGGAGCGCCGGGGCCAACGGCCTGACTTTC

J: TRBJ2-1
size: .
D: TRBD1
V: TRBV7-2
CDR3: CASSVDTLTDRVARNEQFF
DNA: TGTGCCAGCAGCGTAGATACCCTAACGGACAGGGTTGCCCGCAATGAGCAGTTCTTC

J: TRBJ2-2
size: few
D: TRBD1
V: TRBV4-1
CDR3: CASSHRQGATGELFF
DNA: TGCGCCAGCAGCCACAGACAGGGGGCGACCGGGGAGCTGTTTTTT

J: TRBJ1-2
size: few
D: TRBD1
V: TRBV18
CDR3: CASSPDRDDYTF
DNA: TGTGCCAGCTCGCCTGACAGGGATGACTACACCTTC

J: TRBJ2-4
size: .
D: .
V: TRBV10-3
CDR3: CAISEAIQGGNIQYF
DNA: TGTGCCATCAGTGAGGCTATACAAGGGGGAAACATTCAGTACTTC

J: TRBJ2-1
size: few
D: TRBD1
V: TRBV29-1
CDR3: CSVPTRTGGPLDEQFF
DNA: TGCAGCGTACCCACTCGGACAGGGGGCCCCCTCGATGAGCAGTTCTTC

J: TRBJ2-2
size: .
D: .
V: TRBV6-5
CDR3: CASSYRGYNTGELFF
DNA: TGTGCCAGCAGTTACCGGGGATATAACACCGGGGAGCTGTTTTTT

J: TRBJ2-5
size: .
D: TRBD1
V: TRBV7-7
CDR3: CASSPTGVAQETQYF
DNA: TGTGCCAGCAGCCCCACAGGGGTGGCCCAAGAGACCCAGTACTTC

J: TRBJ1-1
size: few
D: .
V: TRBV4-1
CDR3: CASSQGAVRGTEAFF
DNA: TGCGCCAGCAGCCAAGGGGCAGTTAGGGGCACTGAAGCTTTCTTT

J: TRBJ2-3
size: .
D: .
V: TRBV12-5
CDR3: CASGLVQSRLTDTQYF
DNA: TGTGCTAGTGGTTTGGTACAATCTAGACTCACAGATACGCAGTATTTT

J: TRBJ2-7
size: .
D: TRBD1
V: TRBV27
CDR3: CASRPGGGQGMHEQYF
DNA: TGTGCCAGCAGACCAGGGGGGGGACAGGGGATGCACGAGCAGTACTTC

J: TRBJ1-3
size: .
D: .
V: TRBV19
CDR3: CASSINEGPGNTIYF
DNA: TGTGCCAGTAGTATAAACGAGGGCCCTGGAAACACCATATATTTT

J: TRBJ2-3
size: .
D: .
V: TRBV27
CDR3: CASSPQGGGYPDTQYF
DNA: TGTGCCAGCAGTCCGCAAGGTGGAGGGTACCCAGATACGCAGTATTTT

J: TRBJ2-2
size: .
D: .
V: TRBV6-1
CDR3: CASIGGSHTGELFF
DNA: TGTGCCAGCATAGGAGGAAGCCACACCGGGGAGCTGTTTTTT

J: TRBJ1-5
size: .
D: .
V: TRBV6-1
CDR3: CASSESSPSGLQPQHF
DNA: TGTGCCAGCAGTGAATCGTCCCCCTCTGGACTTCAGCCCCAGCATTTT

J: TRBJ2-3
size: .
D: TRBD1
V: TRBV7-3
CDR3: CASSLDRADTQYF
DNA: TGTGCCAGCAGCTTAGACAGGGCAGATACGCAGTATTTT

J: TRBJ2-3
size: .
D: TRBD2
V: TRBV6-4
CDR3: CASGFSGRPRYAVF
DNA: TGTGCCAGCGGGTTTAGCGGGAGGCCCAGATACGCAGTATTT

J: TRBJ1-6
size: .
D: .
V: TRBV13
CDR3: CASSLNGSPSPLHF
DNA: TGTGCCAGCAGCTTAAATGGCAGTCCTTCACCCCTCCACTTT

J: TRBJ2-1
size: .
D: TRBD2
V: TRBV7-2
CDR3: CASSSETSGGAFPYNEQFF
DNA: TGTGCCAGCAGCTCGGAGACTAGCGGGGGGGCCTTCCCCTACAATGAGCAGTTCTTC

J: TRBJ1-1
size: .
D: TRBD1
V: TRBV5-1
CDR3: CASSSAGTGTEAFF
DNA: TGCGCCAGCAGCTCGGCCGGGACAGGTACTGAAGCTTTCTTT

J: TRBJ2-7
size: .
D: .
V: TRBV5-1
CDR3: CASSFGDSPYEQYF
DNA: TGCGCCAGCAGCTTTGGCGACAGTCCCTACGAGCAGTACTTC

J: TRBJ2-7
size: .
D: .
V: TRBV5-1
CDR3: CASSLGAYEQYF
DNA: TGCGCCAGCAGCTTAGGGGCTTACGAGCAGTACTTC

J: TRBJ2-2
size: once
D: TRBD2
V: TRBV6-5
CDR3: CATRGAGELFF
DNA: TGTGCCACCCGGGGGGCCGGGGAGCTGTTTTTT

J: TRBJ2-2
size: .
D: .
V: TRBV11-3
CDR3: CASSPGGQNTGELFF
DNA: TGTGCCAGCAGCCCTGGTGGACAGAACACCGGGGAGCTGTTTTTT

J: TRBJ2-3
size: .
D: TRBD2
V: TRBV4-2
CDR3: CASSGSGGDSTDTQYF
DNA: TGTGCCAGCAGCGGTAGCGGGGGGGATAGCACAGATACGCAGTATTTT

J: TRBJ1-1
size: few
D: .
V: TRBV30
CDR3: CAWDRQALGTEAFF
DNA: TGTGCCTGGGACCGACAGGCCCTGGGTACTGAAGCTTTCTTT

J: TRBJ2-7
size: .
D: .
V: TRBV29-1
CDR3: CSVLLSYEQYF
DNA: TGCAGCGTTCTTCTATCCTACGAGCAGTACTTC